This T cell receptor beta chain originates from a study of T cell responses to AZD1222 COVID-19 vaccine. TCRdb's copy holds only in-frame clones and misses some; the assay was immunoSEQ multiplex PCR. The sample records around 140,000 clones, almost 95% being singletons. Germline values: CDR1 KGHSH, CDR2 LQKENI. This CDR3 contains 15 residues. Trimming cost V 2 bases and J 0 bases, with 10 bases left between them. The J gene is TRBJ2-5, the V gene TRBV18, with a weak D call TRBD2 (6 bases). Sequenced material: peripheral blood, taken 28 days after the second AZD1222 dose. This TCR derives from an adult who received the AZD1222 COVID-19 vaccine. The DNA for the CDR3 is TGTGCCAGCTCACCAACGGGGGAGGACCAAGAGACCCAGTACTTC. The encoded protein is CASSPTGEDQETQYF.